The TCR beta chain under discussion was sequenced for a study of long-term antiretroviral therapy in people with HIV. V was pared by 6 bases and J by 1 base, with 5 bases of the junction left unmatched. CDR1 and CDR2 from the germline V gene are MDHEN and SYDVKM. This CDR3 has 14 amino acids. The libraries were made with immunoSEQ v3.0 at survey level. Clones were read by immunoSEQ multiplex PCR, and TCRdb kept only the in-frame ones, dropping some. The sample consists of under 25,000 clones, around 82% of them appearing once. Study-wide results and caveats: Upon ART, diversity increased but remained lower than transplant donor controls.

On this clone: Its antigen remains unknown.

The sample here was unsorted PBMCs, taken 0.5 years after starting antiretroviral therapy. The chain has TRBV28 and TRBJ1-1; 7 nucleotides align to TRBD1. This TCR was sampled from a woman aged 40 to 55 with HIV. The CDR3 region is CASRTGQPNTEAFF. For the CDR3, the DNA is TGTGCCAGCAGAACGGGACAGCCGAACACTGAAGCTTTCTTT.